This T cell receptor beta chain was captured in a study of post-analysis software for immune sequencing data (dated by TCRdb to between 2014 and 2017). Regarding the complete study: Disease courses on record covered relapsing-remitting, secondary progressive and progressive-relapsing multiple sclerosis, though some patients had no subtype annotation. The patient repertoires were set against under 13 previously published healthy control repertoires from donors whose ages ranged from roughly 6 to 26 years. A subset of samples was prepared in parallel using single-end sample barcoding, then pooled and co-amplified after Illumina adapter ligation.

TCR beta repertoires were profiled from peripheral blood of roughly twelve young patients with multiple sclerosis to demonstrate the VDJtools post-analysis software. The multiple sclerosis patients were children and adolescents between roughly 6 and 16 years of age. The CDR3 has 18 amino acids, counting the end cysteine and phenylalanine. CDR3 DNA is the only sequence kept; it has 54 bases, read in frame from the first base. The germline V end is reduced by 4 bases and the J end by 0 bases; junction bases left unmatched: 12. The CDR1 and CDR2 encoded by the germline V gene are SGHDT and YYEEEE. This clonotype appeared a few times. Its antigen is currently not known. The sample holds no much larger clone one base away, and base qualities are not on file. Receptor amplification or capture employed PCR. Sequencing relied on an Illumina HiSeq 2500. Unique molecular identifiers were incorporated into TCR beta cDNA libraries to reduce PCR and sequencing biases. Per 1 to 10 million input T cells, some 500,000 cDNA molecules were obtained, such that each molecule approximated one T cell. Patient libraries were prepared and sequenced with the same protocol used for the earlier healthy control dataset. Within a given batch, samples were prepared together, multiplexed and sequenced on the same HiSeq lane. Turning to the authors' computational methods: MIGEC was used to process the raw barcoded reads, and molecular identifier groups with only a single read were discarded before consensus assembly and CDR3 extraction. VDJtools was used for post-analysis of the clonotype tables, and diversity was normalized by down-sampling every dataset to the size of the smallest sample. Repertoire overlap clustering matched CDR3 amino acid but not nucleotide sequences to correct batch-related cross-sample contamination. Through fastp at Q25 and MiXCR, TCRdb rebuilt clones from the public reads, retaining in-frame beta chains. Rows are unified per CDR3 protein, each entry keeping the most common DNA and genes. TCRdb, not the authors, supplied the V and J calls. This sample lists more than 450,000 distinct CDR3 sequences; approximately 34% were detected once. The top ten clones comprise less than 6% of the sample.

On the study overall, not on this receptor specifically: Direct clustering with F measure showed strong co-clustering of samples prepared in the same batch, prompting a batch-effect correction. The control group was slightly older than the multiple sclerosis patient group. Normalized Chao1 diversity was significantly lower in multiple sclerosis patients than controls, suggesting substantial peripheral T-cell clonal expansion. Significantly higher frequencies in patients than in controls were found for a handful of TRBV segments, including TRBV5-6, TRBV5-1 and TRBV20-1.

Here the chain combines TRBV5-6 and TRBJ1-5, with TRBD1 identical over 8 junction bases. The sequenced material came from blood. The clonotype was recovered from a girl aged 2-17 years with multiple sclerosis. The sequence in DNA is TGTGCCAGCAGCCTTACCGCCGGGACAGGTTATAGCAATCAGCCCCAGCATTTT. The translation is CASSLTAGTGYSNQPQHF.